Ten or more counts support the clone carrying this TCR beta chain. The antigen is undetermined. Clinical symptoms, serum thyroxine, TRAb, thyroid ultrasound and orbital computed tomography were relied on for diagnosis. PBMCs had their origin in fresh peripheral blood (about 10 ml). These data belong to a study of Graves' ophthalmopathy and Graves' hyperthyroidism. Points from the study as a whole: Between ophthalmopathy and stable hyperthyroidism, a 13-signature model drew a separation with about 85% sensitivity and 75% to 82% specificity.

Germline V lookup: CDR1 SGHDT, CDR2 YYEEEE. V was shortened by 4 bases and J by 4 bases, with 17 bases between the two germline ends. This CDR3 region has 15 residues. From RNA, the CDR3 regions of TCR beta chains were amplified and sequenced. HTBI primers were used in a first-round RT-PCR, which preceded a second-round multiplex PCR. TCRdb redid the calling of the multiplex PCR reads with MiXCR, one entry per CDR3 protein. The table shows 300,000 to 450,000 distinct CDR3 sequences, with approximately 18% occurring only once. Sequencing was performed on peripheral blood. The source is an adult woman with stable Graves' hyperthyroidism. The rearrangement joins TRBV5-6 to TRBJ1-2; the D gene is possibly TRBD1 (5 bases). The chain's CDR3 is CASSPVRGEGYGYTF. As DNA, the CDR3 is TGTGCCAGCAGCCCCGTGAGGGGAGAGGGCTATGGCTACACCTTC. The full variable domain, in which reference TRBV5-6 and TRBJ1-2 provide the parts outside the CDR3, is DAGVTQSPTHLIKTRGQQVTLRCSPKSGHDTVSWYQQALGQGPQFIFQYYEEEERQRGNFPDRFSGHQFPNYSSELNVNALLLGDSALYLCASSPVRGEGYGYTFGSGTRLTVV.